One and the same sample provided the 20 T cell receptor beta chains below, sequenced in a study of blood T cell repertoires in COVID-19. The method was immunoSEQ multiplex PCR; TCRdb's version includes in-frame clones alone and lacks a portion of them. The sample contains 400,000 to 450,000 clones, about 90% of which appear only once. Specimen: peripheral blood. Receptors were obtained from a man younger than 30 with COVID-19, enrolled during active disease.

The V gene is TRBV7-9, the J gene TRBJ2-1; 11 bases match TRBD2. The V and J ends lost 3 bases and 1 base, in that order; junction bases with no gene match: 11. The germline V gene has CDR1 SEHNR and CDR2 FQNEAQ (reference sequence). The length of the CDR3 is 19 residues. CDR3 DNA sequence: TGTGCCAGCAGCTTCATTCTAGCGGGGGGTGCAGGGTCCTACAATGAGCAGTTCTTC. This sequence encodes CASSFILAGGAGSYNEQFF.

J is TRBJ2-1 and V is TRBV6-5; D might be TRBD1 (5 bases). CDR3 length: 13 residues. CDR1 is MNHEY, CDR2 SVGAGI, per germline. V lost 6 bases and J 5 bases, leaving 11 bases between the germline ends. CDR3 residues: CASRRQRNNEQFF. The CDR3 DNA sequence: TGTGCCAGCAGGAGACAGCGAAACAATGAGCAGTTCTTC.

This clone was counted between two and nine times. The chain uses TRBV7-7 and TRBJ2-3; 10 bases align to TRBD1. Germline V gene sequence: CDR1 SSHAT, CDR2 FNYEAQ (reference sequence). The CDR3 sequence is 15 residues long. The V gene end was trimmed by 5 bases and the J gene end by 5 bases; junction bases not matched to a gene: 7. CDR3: CASSRTGGSGDTQYF. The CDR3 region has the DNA TGTGCCAGCAGCCGGACAGGGGGAAGTGGAGATACGCAGTATTTT.

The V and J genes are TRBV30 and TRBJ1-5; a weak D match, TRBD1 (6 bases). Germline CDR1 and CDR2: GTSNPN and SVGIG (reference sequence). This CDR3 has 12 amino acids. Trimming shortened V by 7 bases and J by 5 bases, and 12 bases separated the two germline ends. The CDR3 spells CALRGGDQPQHF. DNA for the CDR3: TGTGCCTTAAGGGGGGGGGATCAGCCCCAGCATTTT.

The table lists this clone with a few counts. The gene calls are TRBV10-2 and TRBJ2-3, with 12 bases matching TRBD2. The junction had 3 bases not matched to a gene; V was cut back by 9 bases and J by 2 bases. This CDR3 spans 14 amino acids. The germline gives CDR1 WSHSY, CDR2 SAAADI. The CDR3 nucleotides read TGCGCCAGTGGACTAGCGGGGCTCACAGATACGCAGTATTTT. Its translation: CASGLAGLTDTQYF.

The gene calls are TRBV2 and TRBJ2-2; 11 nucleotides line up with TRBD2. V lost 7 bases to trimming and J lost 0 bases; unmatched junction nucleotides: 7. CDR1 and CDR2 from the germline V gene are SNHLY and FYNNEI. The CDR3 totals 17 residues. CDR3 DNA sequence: TGTGCCAGCAAGGCGGGACTAGCGGTCCCGAACACCGGGGAGCTGTTTTTT. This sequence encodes CASKAGLAVPNTGELFF.

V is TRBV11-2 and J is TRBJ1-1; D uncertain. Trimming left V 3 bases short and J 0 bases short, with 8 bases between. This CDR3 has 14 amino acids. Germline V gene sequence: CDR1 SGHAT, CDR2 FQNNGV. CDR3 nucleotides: TGTGCCAGCAGCTTTACAAATATGAACACTGAAGCTTTCTTT. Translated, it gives CASSFTNMNTEAFF. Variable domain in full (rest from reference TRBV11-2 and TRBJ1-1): EAGVAQSPRYKIIEKRQSVAFWCNPISGHATLYWYQQILGQGPKLLIQFQNNGVVDDSQLPKDRFSAERLKGVDSTLKIQPAKLEDSAVYLCASSFTNMNTEAFFGQGTRLTVV.

The CDR3 sequence: CASSLPEETQYF. CDR3 DNA: TGCGCCAGCAGCTTGCCAGAAGAGACCCAGTACTTC. The chain is built from TRBV5-1 and TRBJ2-5; D gene uncertain. V lost 1 base, J lost 3 bases, and 4 bases lay in between. Germline CDR1 reads SGHRS; CDR2 reads YFSETQ. The CDR3 covers 12 residues.

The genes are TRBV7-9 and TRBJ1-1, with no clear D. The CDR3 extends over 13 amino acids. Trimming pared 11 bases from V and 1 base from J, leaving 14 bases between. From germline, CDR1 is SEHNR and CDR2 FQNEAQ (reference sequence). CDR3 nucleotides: TGTGCCGTCACTCCGGGTCAGAACACTGAAGCTTTCTTT. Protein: CAVTPGQNTEAFF.

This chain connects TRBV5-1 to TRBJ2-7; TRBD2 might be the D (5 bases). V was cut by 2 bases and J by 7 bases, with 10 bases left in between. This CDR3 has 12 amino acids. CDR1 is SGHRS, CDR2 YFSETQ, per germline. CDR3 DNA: TGCGCCAGCAGCTTTGACCCGGGAGAGCAGTACTTC. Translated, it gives CASSFDPGEQYF.

CDR3 protein: CASSQWVRGNYGYTF. The DNA of the CDR3 is TGCGCCAGCAGCCAATGGGTCAGGGGGAACTATGGCTACACCTTC. The V call is TRBV4-1, the J call TRBJ1-2; TRBD1 matches 7 bases. The CDR3 sequence is 15 residues long. The V and J ends lost 2 bases and 2 bases, in that order; junction bases with no gene match: 5. Germline V gives CDR1 MGHRA, CDR2 YSYEKL.

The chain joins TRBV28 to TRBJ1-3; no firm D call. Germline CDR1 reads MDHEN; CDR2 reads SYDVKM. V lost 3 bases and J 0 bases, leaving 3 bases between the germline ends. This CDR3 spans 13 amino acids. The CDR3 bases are TGTGCCAGCAGTTTCGTCTCTGGAAACACCATATATTTT. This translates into CASSFVSGNTIYF.

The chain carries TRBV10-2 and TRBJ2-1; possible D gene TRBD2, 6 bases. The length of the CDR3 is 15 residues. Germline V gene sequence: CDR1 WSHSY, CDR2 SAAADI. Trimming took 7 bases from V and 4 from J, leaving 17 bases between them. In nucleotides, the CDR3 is TGCGCCAGCATAACGACTGGCGGAGGGTACAATGAGCAGTTCTTC. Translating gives CASITTGGGYNEQFF.

For the CDR3, the DNA is TGTGCCAGCAGTGAAGTTAGCGTCGGTGAGCAGTTCTTC. It encodes CASSEVSVGEQFF. The chain uses TRBV2 and TRBJ2-1; TRBD2 might be the D (5 bases). From germline, CDR1 is SNHLY and CDR2 FYNNEI. With 1 base removed from V and 9 bases from J, the gap between germline ends came to 10 bases. The CDR3 runs 13 residues.

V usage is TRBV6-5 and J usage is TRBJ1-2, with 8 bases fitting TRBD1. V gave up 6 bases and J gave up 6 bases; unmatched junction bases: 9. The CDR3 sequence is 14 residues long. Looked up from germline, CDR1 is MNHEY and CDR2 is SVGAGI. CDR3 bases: TGTGCCAGCAGGCGCGATACAGGGGGAGATGGCTACACCTTC. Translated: CASRRDTGGDGYTF.

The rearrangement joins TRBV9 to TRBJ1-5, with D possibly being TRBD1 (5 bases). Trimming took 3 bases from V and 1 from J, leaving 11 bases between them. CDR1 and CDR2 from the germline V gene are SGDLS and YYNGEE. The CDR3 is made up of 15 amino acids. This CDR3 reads CASSAQGTSNQPQHF. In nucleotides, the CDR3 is TGTGCCAGCAGCGCGCAGGGTACAAGCAATCAGCCCCAGCATTTT.

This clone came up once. CDR3 protein: CASSQDRRGLAGVWSYNEQFF. CDR3 in DNA: TGTGCCAGCAGCCAAGATAGGAGGGGACTAGCGGGAGTCTGGTCCTACAATGAGCAGTTCTTC. J is TRBJ2-1 and V is TRBV14; 14 bases are a match to TRBD2. This CDR3 has 21 residues. J lost 1 base, V lost 0 bases, and 11 bases had no gene match. Germline CDR1 reads SGHDN; CDR2 reads FVKESK.

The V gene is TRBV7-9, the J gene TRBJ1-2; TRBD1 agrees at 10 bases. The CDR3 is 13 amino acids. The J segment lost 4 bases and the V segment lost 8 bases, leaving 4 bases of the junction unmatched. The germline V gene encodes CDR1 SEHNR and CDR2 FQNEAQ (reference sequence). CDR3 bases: TGTGCCAGCCGGGACAGGGGACCCTATGGCTACACCTTC. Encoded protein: CASRDRGPYGYTF.

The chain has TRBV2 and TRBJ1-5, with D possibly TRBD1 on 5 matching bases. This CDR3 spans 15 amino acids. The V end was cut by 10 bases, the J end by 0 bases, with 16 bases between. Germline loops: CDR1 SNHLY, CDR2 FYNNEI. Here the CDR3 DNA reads TGTGCCACCGAAATAGACAGATATAGCAATCAGCCCCAGCATTTT. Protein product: CATEIDRYSNQPQHF.

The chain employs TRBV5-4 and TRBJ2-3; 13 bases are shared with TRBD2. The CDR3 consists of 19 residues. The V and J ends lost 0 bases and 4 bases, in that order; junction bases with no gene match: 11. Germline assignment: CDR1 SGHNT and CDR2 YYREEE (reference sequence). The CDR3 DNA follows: TGTGCCAGCAGCTTGGATCTAGTAACTAGCGGGAGGGATTCAGATACGCAGTATTTT. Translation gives CASSLDLVTSGRDSDTQYF.